The next 18 T cell receptor beta chains were all read from a single sample in a study of T cells after yellow fever vaccination. TCRdb redid the calling of the 5' RACE reads with MiXCR, one entry per CDR3 protein. This sample carries approximately 550,000 distinct CDR3 sequences, 15% to 20% of them seen once, and the ten largest clones take roughly an eighth. This specimen was PBMCs, taken 15 days after the yellow fever booster vaccination. These receptors were obtained from a man aged 25 to 40 who received the YFV17D yellow fever vaccine.

This chain joins TRBV5-5 and TRBJ2-3; 7 positions agree with TRBD1. The CDR3 sequence is 16 residues long. The J segment lost 4 bases and the V segment lost 3 bases, leaving 11 bases of the junction unmatched. The germline V gene has CDR1 SGHKS and CDR2 YYEKEE (reference sequence). The CDR3 region is CASSWRPGQTSDTQYF. CDR3 bases: TGTGCCAGCAGCTGGAGACCGGGACAGACGTCAGATACGCAGTATTTT.

V is TRBV27 and J is TRBJ1-1; 8 bases line up with TRBD1. Germline CDR1 is MNHEY and CDR2 is SMNVEV (reference sequence). The CDR3 spans 12 residues. V was pared by 9 bases and J by 4 bases, with 4 bases of the junction left unmatched. CDR3 sequence (DNA): TGTGCCAGTAGACAGGGGAGCACTGAAGCTTTCTTT. Translated: CASRQGSTEAFF.

The chain recombines TRBV27 with TRBJ2-7, with D perhaps matching TRBD1 or TRBD2 (5 bases each). Trimming removed 6 bases at V and 3 bases at J, with 18 bases between. From germline, CDR1 is MNHEY and CDR2 SMNVEV (reference sequence). CDR3 length: 15 amino acids. CDR3 residues: CASRRSRVGVYEQYF. Written as DNA, the CDR3 is TGTGCCAGCAGGCGTAGCAGGGTCGGGGTCTACGAGCAGTACTTC.

This clonotype was seen only a few times. The chain has TRBV9 and TRBJ2-7; D unresolved. The CDR3 loop spans 13 amino acids. V was trimmed by 0 bases and J by 9 bases, leaving 13 bases between them. Germline CDR1 reads SGDLS; CDR2 reads YYNGEE. CDR3 region: CASSVVGSGLQYF. The CDR3 bases are TGTGCCAGCAGCGTAGTAGGCTCGGGTCTGCAGTACTTC.

V gene TRBV6-5 combines with J gene TRBJ2-1; TRBD2 aligns across 7 bases. CDR3 length equals 15 residues. Trimming at V came to 2 bases and at J to 7 bases, leaving 8 bases not matched to a gene. Germline V CDR1 and CDR2: MNHEY, SVGAGI. In DNA, the CDR3 is TGTGCCAGCAGTTACGTGGGAGGGTCGACGAATGAGCAGTTCTTC. It is translated as CASSYVGGSTNEQFF.

The gene calls are TRBV29-1 and TRBJ2-1, with 15 bases fitting TRBD2. The ends lost 6 bases at V and 0 bases at J; junction bases unmatched: 6. CDR1 is SQVTM, CDR2 ANQGSEA, per germline. The CDR3 is 17 amino acids. CDR3 protein: CSVDGLAGGSSYNEQFF. In DNA form, the CDR3 reads TGCAGCGTAGATGGACTAGCGGGAGGGAGCTCCTACAATGAGCAGTTCTTC.

The rearrangement joins TRBV9 to TRBJ2-7; TRBD2 matches 12 bases. CDR1 is SGDLS and CDR2 is YYNGEE in the germline V gene. The CDR3 contains 16 residues. V trimming: 0 bases; J trimming: 3 bases; junction bases outside the gene matches: 4. The CDR3 coding sequence is TGTGCCAGCAGCGTAGGCCCTAGCGGGAGGGACTACGAGCAGTACTTC. Its protein is CASSVGPSGRDYEQYF.

The chain combines TRBV5-1 with TRBJ2-3; 10 positions agree with TRBD1. V trimming: 4 bases; J trimming: 8 bases; junction bases outside the gene matches: 10. This CDR3 spans 15 amino acids. Germline V lookup: CDR1 SGHRS, CDR2 YFSETQ. CDR3 sequence (DNA): TGCGCCAGCAGCCCCGGGACAGGGGTGCGGGGTACGCAGTATTTT. Protein sequence: CASSPGTGVRGTQYF.

This clonotype turned up a few times. The V gene is TRBV10-3, the J gene TRBJ2-2, with 9 bases aligning to TRBD2. The ends lost 3 bases at V and 4 bases at J; junction bases unmatched: 6. The CDR3 loop spans 16 amino acids. Looked up from germline, CDR1 is ENHRY and CDR2 is SYGVKD. CDR3: CAISERREGPTGELFF. CDR3 bases: TGTGCCATCAGTGAACGGCGGGAGGGCCCCACCGGGGAGCTGTTTTTT.

The chain uses TRBV7-8 and TRBJ2-7; D unclear. This CDR3 region has 11 residues. V lost 3 bases to trimming and J lost 9 bases, with 9 bases between them. Germline V CDR1 and CDR2: SGHVS, FQNEAQ. The CDR3 sequence: CASSFESAQYF. The CDR3 bases are TGTGCCAGCAGCTTCGAGTCCGCGCAGTACTTC. The whole variable domain, filled in from reference TRBV7-8 and TRBJ2-7, reads GAGVSQSPRYKVAKRGQDVALRCDPISGHVSLFWYQQALGQGPEFLTYFQNEAQLDKSGLPSDRFFAERPEGSVSTLKIQRTQQEDSAVYLCASSFESAQYFGPGTRLTVT.

This clonotype was recorded many times. The V and J genes are TRBV5-1 and TRBJ2-3, with D unresolved. With 1 base removed from V and 2 bases from J, the gap between germline ends came to 5 bases. CDR1 is SGHRS and CDR2 is YFSETQ in the germline V gene. The CDR3 has 13 residues. DNA of the CDR3: TGCGCCAGCAGCTTGCTTGTCACAGATACGCAGTATTTT. This translates into CASSLLVTDTQYF.

The chain recombines TRBV9 with TRBJ2-7; D perhaps matches TRBD1 (6 bases). V lost 2 bases, J lost 3 bases, and 12 bases lay in between. The germline CDR1 and CDR2 sequences are SGDLS and YYNGEE. CDR3 size: 14 residues. Here the CDR3 reads CASSVSGQLYEQYF. CDR3 DNA sequence: TGTGCCAGCAGCGTTTCCGGACAGCTCTACGAGCAGTACTTC.

This clonotype came up a few times. The J gene is TRBJ2-1, the V gene TRBV5-1, with 10 positions matching TRBD2. Germline values: CDR1 SGHRS, CDR2 YFSETQ. This CDR3 has 15 amino acids. V shed 2 bases, J shed 6 bases, and the junction held 5 bases outside the gene matches. The CDR3 region is CASSLTSGNPNEQFF. The DNA for the CDR3 is TGCGCCAGCAGCTTAACTAGCGGGAACCCCAATGAGCAGTTCTTC.

The V gene is TRBV3-1, the J gene TRBJ2-7; D remains ambiguous. V lost 1 base, J lost 0 bases, and 10 bases lay in between. There are 15 residues in the CDR3. The V gene's germline CDR1 is LGHDT and CDR2 YNNKEL (reference sequence). CDR3 coding DNA: TGTGCCAGCAGCCAAGTAGAGATCGGCTCCTACGAGCAGTACTTC. Translating gives CASSQVEIGSYEQYF.

This clonotype was seen ten or more times. The rearrangement uses TRBV20-1 and TRBJ1-6; 7 positions match TRBD1. CDR3 length equals 14 residues. Looked up from germline, CDR1 is DFQATT and CDR2 is SNEGSKA (reference sequence). The V gene end was trimmed by 3 bases and the J gene end by 7 bases; junction bases not matched to a gene: 6. CDR3 protein: CSASRDRANSPLHF. CDR3 bases: TGCAGTGCTAGCCGCGACAGGGCCAATTCACCCCTCCACTTT.

CDR3 sequence: CASSIGPKTQYF. CDR3 DNA: TGTGCCAGCAGCATCGGCCCCAAGACCCAGTACTTC. J is TRBJ2-5 and V is TRBV7-2; D is unresolved. CDR1 SGHTA and CDR2 FQGNSA come from the germline V gene. The ends were cut back, 5 bases at V and 6 bases at J, with 10 bases in the middle. There are 12 residues in the CDR3.

The chain is built from TRBV7-2 and TRBJ2-7; 12 bases line up with TRBD1. This CDR3 contains 18 residues. Germline V gene data show CDR1 as SGHTA and CDR2 as FQGNSA. Trimming cost V 0 bases and J 4 bases; bases outside gene matches: 10. CDR3 nucleotide sequence: TGTGCCAGCAGCTTAGCGGCTTTGGGACAGGGGGCATATTACGAGCAGTACTTC. It translates to CASSLAALGQGAYYEQYF.

The chain combines TRBV9 with TRBJ2-1, with 10 bases that match TRBD2. Germline assignment: CDR1 SGDLS and CDR2 YYNGEE. This CDR3 is built from 17 residues. The junction had 6 bases not matched to a gene; V was cut back by 2 bases and J by 1 base. The CDR3 nucleotides are TGTGCCAGCAGCGTTGCTAGCGGGGGTCTATCCTACAATGAGCAGTTCTTC. As protein: CASSVASGGLSYNEQFF.